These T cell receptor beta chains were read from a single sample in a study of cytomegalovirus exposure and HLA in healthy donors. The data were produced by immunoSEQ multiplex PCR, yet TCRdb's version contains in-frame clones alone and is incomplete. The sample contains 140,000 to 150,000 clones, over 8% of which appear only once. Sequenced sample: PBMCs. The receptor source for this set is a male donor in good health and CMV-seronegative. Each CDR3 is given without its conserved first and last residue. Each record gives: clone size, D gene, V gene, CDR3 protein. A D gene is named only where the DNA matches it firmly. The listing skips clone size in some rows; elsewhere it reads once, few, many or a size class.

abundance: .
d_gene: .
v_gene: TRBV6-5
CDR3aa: ASSYSEIASQETQY

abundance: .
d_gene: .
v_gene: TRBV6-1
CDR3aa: ASSDTGHSYEQY

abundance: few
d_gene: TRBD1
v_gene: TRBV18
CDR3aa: ASSHTEARQGFAETQY

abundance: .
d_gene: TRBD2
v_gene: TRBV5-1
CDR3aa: ASSLLASGEDEQF

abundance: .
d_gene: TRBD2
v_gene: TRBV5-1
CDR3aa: ASSLERGPIRVQY

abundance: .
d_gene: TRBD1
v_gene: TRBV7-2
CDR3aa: ASSLVPGQGTDTQY

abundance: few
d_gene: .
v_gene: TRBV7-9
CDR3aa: ASSLAVGAASQQY

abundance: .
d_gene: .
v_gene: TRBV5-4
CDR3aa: ASSLGQGGLGEQY

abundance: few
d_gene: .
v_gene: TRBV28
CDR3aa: ASSFQSGFGTQY

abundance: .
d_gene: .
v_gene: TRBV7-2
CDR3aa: ASSNRQTETQY

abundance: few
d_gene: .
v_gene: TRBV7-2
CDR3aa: ASSSHGRVETQY

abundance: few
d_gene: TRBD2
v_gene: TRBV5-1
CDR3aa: ASSFGLAGGLTGELF

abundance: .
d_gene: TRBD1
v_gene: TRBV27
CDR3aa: ASSLKVADRGVIGQNEKLF

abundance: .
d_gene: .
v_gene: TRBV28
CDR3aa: ASSLGGGPLGYT

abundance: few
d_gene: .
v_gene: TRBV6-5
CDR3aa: ASREDTEAF

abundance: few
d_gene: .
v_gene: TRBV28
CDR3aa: ASSRERMTGYT

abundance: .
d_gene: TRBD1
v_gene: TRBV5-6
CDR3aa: ASSSPGQDLNTEAF

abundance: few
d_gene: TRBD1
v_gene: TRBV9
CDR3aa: ASSVTGNSNQPQH

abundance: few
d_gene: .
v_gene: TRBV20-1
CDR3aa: SAWRSGYT

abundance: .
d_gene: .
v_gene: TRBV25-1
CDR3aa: ASSEARVANEKLF

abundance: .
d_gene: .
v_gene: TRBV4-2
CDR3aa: ASSQSGPLDTIY

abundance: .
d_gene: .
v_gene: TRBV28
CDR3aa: ARSPRVGTEAF

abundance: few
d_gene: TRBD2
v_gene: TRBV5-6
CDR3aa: ASSLTSGSLSYEQY

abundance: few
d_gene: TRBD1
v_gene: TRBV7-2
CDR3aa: ASSAAPYDRDPYEQY

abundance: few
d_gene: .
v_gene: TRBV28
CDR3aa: ASSRLLTGSQETQY

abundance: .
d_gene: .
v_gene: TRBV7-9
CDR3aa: ASSKEGGELF

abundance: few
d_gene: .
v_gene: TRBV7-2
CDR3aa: ASSLNEQETQY

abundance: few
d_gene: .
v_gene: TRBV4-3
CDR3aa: ASSQGALSGIIYNEQF

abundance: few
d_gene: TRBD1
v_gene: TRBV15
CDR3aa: ATRAFQGANTEAF

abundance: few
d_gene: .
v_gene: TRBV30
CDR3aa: AWDHSGGYQETQY

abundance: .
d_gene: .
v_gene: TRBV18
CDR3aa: ASSPLMTEAF

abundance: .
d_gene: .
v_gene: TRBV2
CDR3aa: ASSGESGQPQH

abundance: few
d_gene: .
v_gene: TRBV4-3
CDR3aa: ASSQETSSNQPQH

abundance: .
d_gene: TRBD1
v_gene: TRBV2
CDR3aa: ASSATGSSNQPQH

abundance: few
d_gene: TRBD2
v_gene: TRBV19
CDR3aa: ASRPLAGPYNEQF

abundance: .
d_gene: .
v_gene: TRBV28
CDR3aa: ASSVGSYQPQH

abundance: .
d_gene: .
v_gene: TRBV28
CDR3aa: ASSPSVF

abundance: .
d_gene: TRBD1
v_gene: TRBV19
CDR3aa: ARGTGPYGYT

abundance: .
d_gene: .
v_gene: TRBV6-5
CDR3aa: ASSTGQFNSPLH

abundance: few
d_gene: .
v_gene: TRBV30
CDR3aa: ASVRSGNTIY

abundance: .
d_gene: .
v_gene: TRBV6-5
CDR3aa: ASSLQQVPNTEAF

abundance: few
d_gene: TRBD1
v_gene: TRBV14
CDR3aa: ASSQDWDRETQY

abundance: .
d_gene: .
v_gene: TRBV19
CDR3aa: ASPSVPTEDTLNTEAF

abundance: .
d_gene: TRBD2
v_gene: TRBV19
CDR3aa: ASSKAGGLWEQF

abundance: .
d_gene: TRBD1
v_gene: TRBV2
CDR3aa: ASSQPYVFGTGGDRSY

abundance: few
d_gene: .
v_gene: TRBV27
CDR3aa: ASSLHWSGTRVYEQY

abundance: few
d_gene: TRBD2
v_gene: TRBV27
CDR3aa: ASSLSLGGGNTGELF

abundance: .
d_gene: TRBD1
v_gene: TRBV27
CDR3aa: ASSYGTGGAGYEQY